This TCR beta chain was sequenced for a study of cytomegalovirus exposure and HLA in healthy donors. The CDR3 extends over 13 amino acids. V lost 6 bases and J lost 1; bases outside the gene matches: 2. Germline lookup yields CDR1 SGDLS and CDR2 YYNGEE. It was with 60 Vbeta and 13 Jbeta primers that the PCR ran. Sequencing used immunoSEQ multiplex PCR; TCRdb keeps in-frame clones, though not all of them. The sample holds more than 130,000 clones, 70% to 80% seen once. The V call is TRBV9, the J call TRBJ1-1, with 8 bases aligning to TRBD1. This receptor was identified in a male donor in good health and CMV-seronegative. The source material was PBMCs. The CDR3 sequence is CASTGTGNTEAFF. CDR3 bases: TGTGCCAGCACCGGGACAGGGAACACTGAAGCTTTCTTT.